The table lists the clone carrying this TCR beta chain with a few counts. This entry comes from a study of cytomegalovirus exposure and HLA in healthy donors. Overall study: A later analysis reported the same platform for the roughly 120 validation repertoires and the roughly 700 first-cohort repertoires.

Germline lookup yields CDR1 SGHRS and CDR2 YFSETQ. The CDR3 sequence is 12 residues long. The germline V and J ends were trimmed by 1 base and 3 bases, with 5 bases remaining between them. Profiling relied on immunoSEQ multiplex PCR, and the TCRdb table lists in-frame clones only, not all of them. The top ten clones hold about 1.5% of a sample with tens of thousands of clones, approximately 94% of them seen once. Source material: PBMCs. The chain is built from TRBV5-1 and TRBJ2-7; unclear D gene. The sequence derives from a man younger than 30 in good health and CMV-seropositive. CDR3 in amino acids: CASSLSGYEQYF. CDR3 sequence (DNA): TGCGCCAGCAGCTTGTCAGGCTACGAGCAGTACTTC.